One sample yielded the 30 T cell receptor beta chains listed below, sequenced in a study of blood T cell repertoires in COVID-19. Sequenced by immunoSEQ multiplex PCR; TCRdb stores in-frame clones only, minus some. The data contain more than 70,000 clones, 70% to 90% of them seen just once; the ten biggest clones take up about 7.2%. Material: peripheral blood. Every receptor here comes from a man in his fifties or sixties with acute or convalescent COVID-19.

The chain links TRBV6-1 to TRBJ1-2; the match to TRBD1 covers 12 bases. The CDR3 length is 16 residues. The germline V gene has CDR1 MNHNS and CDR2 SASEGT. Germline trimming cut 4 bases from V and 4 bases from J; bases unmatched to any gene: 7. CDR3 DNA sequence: TGTGCCAGCAGTGGGGGGACAGGGGGCAGGGGCTATGGCTACACCTTC. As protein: CASSGGTGGRGYGYTF.

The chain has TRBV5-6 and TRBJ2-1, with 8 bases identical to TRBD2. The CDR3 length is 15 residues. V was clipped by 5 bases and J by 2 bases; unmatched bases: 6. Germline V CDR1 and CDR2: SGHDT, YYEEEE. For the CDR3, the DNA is TGTGCCAGCAGGCCGATAGCGGGGACCTACAATGAGCAGTTCTTC. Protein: CASRPIAGTYNEQFF.

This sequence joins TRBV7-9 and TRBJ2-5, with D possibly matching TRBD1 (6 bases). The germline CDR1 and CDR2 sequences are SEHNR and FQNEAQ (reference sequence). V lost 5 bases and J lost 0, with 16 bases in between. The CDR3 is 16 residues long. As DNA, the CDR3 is TGTGCCAGCAGCCCTCGGCTGGGGGCCTACCAAGAGACCCAGTACTTC. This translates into CASSPRLGAYQETQYF.

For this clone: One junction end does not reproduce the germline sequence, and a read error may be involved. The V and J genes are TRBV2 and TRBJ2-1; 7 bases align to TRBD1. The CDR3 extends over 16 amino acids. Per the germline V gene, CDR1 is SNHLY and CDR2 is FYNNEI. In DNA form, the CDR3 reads TGTGCCAGCAGTGAAGCAATGACAGGGAGATACAGTGAGCAGTTCTTC. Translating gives CASSEAMTGRYSEQFF.

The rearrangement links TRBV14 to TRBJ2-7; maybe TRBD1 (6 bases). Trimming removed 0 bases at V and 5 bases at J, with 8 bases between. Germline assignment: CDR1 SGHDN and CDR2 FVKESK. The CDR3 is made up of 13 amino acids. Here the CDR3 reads CASSQDTGHEQYF. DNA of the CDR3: TGTGCCAGCAGCCAAGACACAGGGCACGAGCAGTACTTC.

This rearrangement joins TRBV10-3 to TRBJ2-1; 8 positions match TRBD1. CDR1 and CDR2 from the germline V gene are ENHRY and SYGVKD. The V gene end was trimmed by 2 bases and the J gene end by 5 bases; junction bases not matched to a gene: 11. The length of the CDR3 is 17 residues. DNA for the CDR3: TGTGCCATCAGTGAGACAGGACAGGGCTTATCTCACAATGAGCAGTTCTTC. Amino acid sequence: CAISETGQGLSHNEQFF.

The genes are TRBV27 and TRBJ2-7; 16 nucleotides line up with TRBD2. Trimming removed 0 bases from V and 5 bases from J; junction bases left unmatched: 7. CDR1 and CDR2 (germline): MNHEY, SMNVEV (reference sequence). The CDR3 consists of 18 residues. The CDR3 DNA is TGTGCCAGCAGTTTATCTCCCCGGGGACTAGCGGGAGGGCACGAGCAGTACTTC. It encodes CASSLSPRGLAGGHEQYF.

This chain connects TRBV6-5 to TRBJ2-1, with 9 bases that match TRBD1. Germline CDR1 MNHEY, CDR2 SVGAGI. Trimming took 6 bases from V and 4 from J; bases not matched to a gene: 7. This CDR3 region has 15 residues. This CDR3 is CASRIRDRVYNEQFF. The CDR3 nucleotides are TGTGCCAGCAGGATCCGGGACAGGGTATACAATGAGCAGTTCTTC.

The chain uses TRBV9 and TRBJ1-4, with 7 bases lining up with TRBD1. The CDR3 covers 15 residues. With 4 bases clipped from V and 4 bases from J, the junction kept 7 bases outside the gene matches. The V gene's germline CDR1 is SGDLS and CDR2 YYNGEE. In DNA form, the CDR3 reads TGTGCCAGCAGCTCAGCAGGGGGAGATAATGAAAAACTGTTTTTT. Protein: CASSSAGGDNEKLFF.

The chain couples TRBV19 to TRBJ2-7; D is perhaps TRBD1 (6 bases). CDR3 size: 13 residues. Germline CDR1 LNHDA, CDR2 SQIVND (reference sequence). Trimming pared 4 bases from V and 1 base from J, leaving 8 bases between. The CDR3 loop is CASSKGQSYEQYF. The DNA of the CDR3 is TGTGCCAGTAGTAAGGGACAATCCTACGAGCAGTACTTC.

The CDR3 DNA reads TGCGCCAGCAGCTTGTCGTCTCCAGGGAGGGATTCACCCCTCCACTTT. It specifies CASSLSSPGRDSPLHF. The chain recombines TRBV5-1 with TRBJ1-6; D may be TRBD1 (5 bases). The V end lost 1 base, the J end lost 8 bases, and 16 bases lay between the germline ends. Germline lookup yields CDR1 SGHRS and CDR2 YFSETQ. The CDR3 contains 16 residues.

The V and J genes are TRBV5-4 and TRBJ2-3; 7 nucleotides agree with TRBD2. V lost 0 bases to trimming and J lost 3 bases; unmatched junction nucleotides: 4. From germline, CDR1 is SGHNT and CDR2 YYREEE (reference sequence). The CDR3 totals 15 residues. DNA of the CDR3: TGTGCCAGCAGCTTGGGGTCTAGCGGAACAGATACGCAGTATTTT. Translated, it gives CASSLGSSGTDTQYF.

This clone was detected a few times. In DNA form, the CDR3 reads TGCAGCGTTGGCCCCGGGGATGGGGACACTGAAGCTTTCTTT. Its protein product is CSVGPGDGDTEAFF. The chain links TRBV29-1 to TRBJ1-1; D uncertain. The V gene's germline CDR1 is SQVTM and CDR2 ANQGSEA. The CDR3 extends over 14 amino acids. V lost 4 bases and J 3 bases, leaving 15 bases between the germline ends. Together with reference TRBV29-1 and TRBJ1-1, the CDR3 gives the full variable domain: SAVISQKPSRDICQRGTSLTIQCQVDSQVTMMFWYRQQPGQSLTLIATANQGSEATYESGFVIDKFPISRPNLTFSTLTVSNMSPEDSSIYLCSVGPGDGDTEAFFGQGTRLTVV.

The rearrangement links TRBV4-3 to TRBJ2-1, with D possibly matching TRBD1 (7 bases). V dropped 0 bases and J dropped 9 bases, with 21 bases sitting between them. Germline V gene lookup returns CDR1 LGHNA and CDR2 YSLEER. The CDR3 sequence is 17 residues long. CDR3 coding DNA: TGCGCCAGCAGCCAAGATCGAACAGGGGTTAAGGGGGGTGAGCAGTTCTTC. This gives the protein CASSQDRTGVKGGEQFF.

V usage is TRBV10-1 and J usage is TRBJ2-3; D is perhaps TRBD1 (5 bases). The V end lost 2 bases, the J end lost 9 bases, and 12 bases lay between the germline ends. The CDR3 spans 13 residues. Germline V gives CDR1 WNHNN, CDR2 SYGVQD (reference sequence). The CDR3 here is CASSEIRGSTQYF. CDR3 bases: TGCGCCAGCAGTGAGATTAGGGGATCGACGCAGTATTTT.

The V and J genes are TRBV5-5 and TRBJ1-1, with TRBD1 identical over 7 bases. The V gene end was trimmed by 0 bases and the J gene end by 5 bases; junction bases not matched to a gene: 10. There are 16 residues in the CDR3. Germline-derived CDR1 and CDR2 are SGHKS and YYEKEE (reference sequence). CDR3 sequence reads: CASSLDGTARRTEAFF. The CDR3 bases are TGTGCCAGCAGCTTGGACGGGACAGCTAGGAGGACTGAAGCTTTCTTT.

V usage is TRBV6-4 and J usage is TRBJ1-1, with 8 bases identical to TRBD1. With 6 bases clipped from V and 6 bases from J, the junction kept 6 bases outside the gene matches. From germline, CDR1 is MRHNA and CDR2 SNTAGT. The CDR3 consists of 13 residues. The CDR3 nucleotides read TGTGCCAGCAGCAAGGACAGGGCCGCTGAAGCTTTCTTT. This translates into CASSKDRAAEAFF.

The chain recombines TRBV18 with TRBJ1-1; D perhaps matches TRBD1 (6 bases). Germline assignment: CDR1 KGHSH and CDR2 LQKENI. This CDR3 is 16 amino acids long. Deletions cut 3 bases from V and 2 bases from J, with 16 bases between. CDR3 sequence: CASSPSYGTTNTEAFF. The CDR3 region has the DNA TGTGCCAGCTCACCCTCATACGGGACAACAAACACTGAAGCTTTCTTT.

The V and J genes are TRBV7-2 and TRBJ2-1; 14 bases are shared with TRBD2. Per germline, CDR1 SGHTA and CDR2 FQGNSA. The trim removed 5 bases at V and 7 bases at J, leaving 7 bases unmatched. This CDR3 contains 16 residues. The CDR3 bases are TGTGCCAGCAGCACCGGACTAGCGGGGGGCCTTAATGAGCAGTTCTTC. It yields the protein CASSTGLAGGLNEQFF.

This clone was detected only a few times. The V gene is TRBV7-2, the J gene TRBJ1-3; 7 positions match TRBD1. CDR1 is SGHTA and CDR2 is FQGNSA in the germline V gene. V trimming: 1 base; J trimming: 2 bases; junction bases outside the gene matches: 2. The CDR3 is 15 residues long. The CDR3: CASSLVTGPGNTIYF. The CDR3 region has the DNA TGTGCCAGCAGCTTAGTGACAGGGCCTGGAAACACCATATATTTT.

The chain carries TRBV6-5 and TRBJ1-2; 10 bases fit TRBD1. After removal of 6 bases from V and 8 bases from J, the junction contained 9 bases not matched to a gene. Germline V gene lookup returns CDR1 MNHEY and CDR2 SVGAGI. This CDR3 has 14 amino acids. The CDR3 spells CASSTDRGRGGYTF. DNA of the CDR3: TGTGCCAGCAGCACTGACAGGGGGCGCGGGGGCTACACCTTC.

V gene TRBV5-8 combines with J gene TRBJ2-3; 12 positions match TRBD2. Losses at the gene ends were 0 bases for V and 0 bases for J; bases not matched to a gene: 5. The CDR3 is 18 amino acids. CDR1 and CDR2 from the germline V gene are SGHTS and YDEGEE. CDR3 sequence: CASSLERLAGGSTDTQYF. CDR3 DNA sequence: TGTGCCAGCAGCTTGGAACGGCTAGCGGGGGGGAGCACAGATACGCAGTATTTT.

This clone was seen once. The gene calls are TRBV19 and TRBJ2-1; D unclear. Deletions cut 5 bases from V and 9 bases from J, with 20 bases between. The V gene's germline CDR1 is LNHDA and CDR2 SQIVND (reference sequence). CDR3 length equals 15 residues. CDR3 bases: TGTGCCAGTAGTCCTTCCCTGCTTAGTTATGGTGAGCAGTTCTTC. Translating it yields CASSPSLLSYGEQFF.

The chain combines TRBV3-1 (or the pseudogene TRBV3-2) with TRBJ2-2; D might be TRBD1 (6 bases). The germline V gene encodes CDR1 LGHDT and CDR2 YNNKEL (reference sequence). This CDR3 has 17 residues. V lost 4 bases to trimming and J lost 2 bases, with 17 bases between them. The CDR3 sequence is CASSLPRGQLNTGELFF. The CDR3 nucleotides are TGTGCCAGCAGCCTTCCTAGGGGACAACTTAACACCGGGGAGCTGTTTTTT.

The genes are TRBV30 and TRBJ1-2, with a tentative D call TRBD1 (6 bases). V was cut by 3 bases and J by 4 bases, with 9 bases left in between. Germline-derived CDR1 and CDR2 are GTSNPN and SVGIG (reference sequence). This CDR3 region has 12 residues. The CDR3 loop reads CAWSGQPYGYTF. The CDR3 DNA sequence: TGTGCCTGGAGCGGACAGCCCTATGGCTACACCTTC. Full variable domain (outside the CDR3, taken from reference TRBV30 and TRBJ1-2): SQTIHQWPATLVQPVGSPLSLECTVEGTSNPNLYWYRQAAGRGLQLLFYSVGIGQISSEVPQNLSASRPQDRQFILSSKKLLLSDSGFYLCAWSGQPYGYTFGSGTRLTVV.

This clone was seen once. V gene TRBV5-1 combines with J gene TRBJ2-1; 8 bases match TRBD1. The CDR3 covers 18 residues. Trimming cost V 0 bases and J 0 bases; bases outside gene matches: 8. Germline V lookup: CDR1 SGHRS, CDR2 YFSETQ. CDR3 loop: CASSLVGRGRLSYNEQFF. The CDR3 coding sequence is TGCGCCAGCAGCTTGGTTGGCAGGGGGCGTCTCTCCTACAATGAGCAGTTCTTC.

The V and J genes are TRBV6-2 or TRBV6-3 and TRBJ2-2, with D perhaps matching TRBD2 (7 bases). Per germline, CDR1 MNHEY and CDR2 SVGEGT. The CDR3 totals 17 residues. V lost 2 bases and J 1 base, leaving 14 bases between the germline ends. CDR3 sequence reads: CASSYLSGGLNTGELFF. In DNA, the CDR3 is TGTGCCAGCAGTTACCTCTCGGGGGGCTTGAACACCGGGGAGCTGTTTTTT.

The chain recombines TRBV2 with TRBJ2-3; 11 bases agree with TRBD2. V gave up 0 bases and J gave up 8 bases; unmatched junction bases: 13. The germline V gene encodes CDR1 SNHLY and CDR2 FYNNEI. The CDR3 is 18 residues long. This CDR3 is CASSEAFDPLAGAGTQYF. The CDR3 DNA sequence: TGTGCCAGCAGTGAAGCGTTCGACCCACTAGCGGGAGCTGGTACGCAGTATTTT.

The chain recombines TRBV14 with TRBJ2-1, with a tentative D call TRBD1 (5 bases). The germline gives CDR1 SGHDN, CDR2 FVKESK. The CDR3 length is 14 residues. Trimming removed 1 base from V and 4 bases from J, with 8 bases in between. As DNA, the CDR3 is TGTGCCAGCAGCCAAGCGACAGTGTACAATGAGCAGTTCTTC. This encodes CASSQATVYNEQFF.

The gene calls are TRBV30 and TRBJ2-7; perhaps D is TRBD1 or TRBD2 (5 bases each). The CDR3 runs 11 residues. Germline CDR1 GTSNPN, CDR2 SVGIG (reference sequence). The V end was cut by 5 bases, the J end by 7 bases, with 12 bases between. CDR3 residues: CAWGGAEEQYF. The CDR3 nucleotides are TGTGCCTGGGGGGGAGCGGAAGAGCAGTACTTC.